These 26 T cell receptor beta chains came from one sample sequenced in a study of T cells after yellow fever vaccination (dated by TCRdb to 2018 to 2020). In the paper's terms, the treatment or condition label means: live attenuated yellow fever vaccine strain. The library relied on 5' RACE. Sequencing instrument: Illumina HiSeq 2500. TCRdb reran the public reads through fastp at Q25 and MiXCR, keeping productive beta chains. Records with the same CDR3 protein are collapsed into one entry carrying the most frequent genes and DNA. The sample table shows about 240,000 distinct CDR3 sequences, and roughly 7.2% are seen once. Approximately 0.84% of the sample is taken by the ten largest. The source was CD4+ T cells sorted from PBMCs, collected 15 days after the yellow fever booster vaccination. The receptor set was obtained from a man younger than 40 who received the YFV17D yellow fever vaccine.

This clonotype has ten or more counts. For the CDR3, the DNA is TGTGCCAGCAGCTTAGGGCTAGCGGATGAGCAGTTCTTC. Its protein product is CASSLGLADEQFF. This chain joins TRBV7-9 and TRBJ2-1, with 7 bases lining up with TRBD2. This CDR3 comprises 13 residues. Germline V CDR1 and CDR2: SEHNR, FQNEAQ (reference sequence). The junction had 2 bases not matched to a gene; V was cut back by 1 base and J by 8 bases. The full variable domain, its missing parts supplied by reference TRBV7-9 and TRBJ2-1, is DTGVSQNPRHKITKRGQNVTFRCDPISEHNRLYWYRQTLGQGPEFLTYFQNEAQLEKSRLLSDRFSAERPKGSFSTLEIQRTEQGDSAMYLCASSLGLADEQFFGPGTRLTVL.

This clonotype has just a few counts. The J gene is TRBJ2-3, the V gene TRBV20-1; 12 bases map to TRBD2. The V gene's germline CDR1 is DFQATT and CDR2 SNEGSKA (reference sequence). After removal of 5 bases from V and 4 bases from J, the junction contained 1 base not matched to a gene. This CDR3 has 13 residues. CDR3 bases: TGCAGTGCTGGACTAGCGGGATCAGATACGCAGTATTTT. This sequence encodes CSAGLAGSDTQYF.

This clonotype came up a few times. The chain has TRBV7-2 and TRBJ2-7, with a weak D call TRBD2 (5 bases). Trimming pared 0 bases from V and 2 bases from J, leaving 14 bases between. The CDR3 is made up of 16 amino acids. Germline CDR1 reads SGHTA; CDR2 reads FQGNSA. CDR3 in amino acids: CASSLAQTRGAYEQYF. DNA for the CDR3: TGTGCCAGCAGCTTAGCGCAAACCCGGGGAGCCTACGAGCAGTACTTC.

This clonotype appeared a few times. The chain links TRBV6-1 to TRBJ2-2; D gene ambiguous. CDR3 length: 11 residues. V was trimmed by 6 bases and J by 6 bases, leaving 5 bases between them. The germline CDR1 and CDR2 sequences are MNHNS and SASEGT. This CDR3 is CASRIAGELFF. CDR3 bases: TGTGCCAGCAGGATAGCCGGGGAGCTGTTTTTT.

This clonotype was observed many times. The chain uses TRBV12-3 or TRBV12-4 and TRBJ2-2, with TRBD2 as a possible D gene (6 bases). V lost 7 bases and J 6 bases, leaving 18 bases between the germline ends. CDR3 size: 15 residues. DNA for the CDR3: TGTGCCAGCACCCCCGGGGGTGCGAGGTCCGGGGAGCTGTTTTTT. Translating gives CASTPGGARSGELFF.

CDR3: CASSPSGVSSYEQYF. The CDR3 DNA is TGCGCCAGCAGCCCCAGTGGAGTCAGCTCCTACGAGCAGTACTTC. This sequence joins TRBV4-1 and TRBJ2-7, with D hard to call. The CDR3 has 15 amino acids. The germline V and J ends were trimmed by 4 bases and 0 bases, with 13 bases remaining between them. The germline CDR1 and CDR2 sequences are MGHRA and YSYEKL.

V usage is TRBV29-1 and J usage is TRBJ2-5; D ambiguous. The germline V and J ends were trimmed by 7 bases and 1 base, with 19 bases remaining between them. The CDR3 has 15 amino acids. Germline assignment: CDR1 SQVTM and CDR2 ANQGSEA. The CDR3 DNA is TGCAGCGCCGGACGGCGCAGCACTCTCCAAGAGACCCAGTACTTC. Protein sequence: CSAGRRSTLQETQYF.

The gene calls are TRBV5-5 and TRBJ2-7, with a tentative D call TRBD1 (5 bases). The CDR3 length is 14 residues. Deletions cut 0 bases from V and 3 bases from J, with 10 bases between. Germline CDR1 is SGHKS and CDR2 is YYEKEE (reference sequence). The CDR3 is CASSLAEGVYEQYF. The CDR3 DNA follows: TGTGCCAGCAGCTTGGCCGAAGGGGTCTACGAGCAGTACTTC.

As concerns this clonotype: Mismatch with germline at one junction end may stem from a read error. The chain is built from TRBV18 and TRBJ1-3; D uncertain. The CDR3 length is 15 residues. The germline CDR1 and CDR2 sequences are KGHSH and LQKENI. This CDR3 is CASSPPQSSGNTIYF. In nucleotides, the CDR3 is TGTGCCAGCTCACCACCGCAGAGCTCTGGAAACACCATATATTTC.

This clonotype showed up many times. The chain links TRBV3-1 to TRBJ2-3; D not resolved. Trimming shortened V by 0 bases and J by 2 bases, and 9 bases separated the two germline ends. The germline V gene has CDR1 LGHDT and CDR2 YNNKEL (reference sequence). There are 15 residues in the CDR3. The CDR3 sequence is CASSQDGQFTDTQYF. CDR3 sequence (DNA): TGTGCCAGCAGCCAAGATGGGCAGTTCACAGATACGCAGTATTTT.

There are many counts of this clonotype. CDR3 bases: TGCAGTGCTACTGGTCGGGACAGCACAAACAATGAGCAGTTCTTC. Its protein product is CSATGRDSTNNEQFF. The V call is TRBV20-1, the J call TRBJ2-1; 7 bases agree with TRBD1. Trimming at V came to 4 bases and at J to 5 bases, leaving 11 bases not matched to a gene. Per the germline V gene, CDR1 is DFQATT and CDR2 is SNEGSKA (reference sequence). This CDR3 has 15 residues.

This clonotype has a count of ten or more. This rearrangement joins TRBV7-2 to TRBJ2-1; D unresolved. This CDR3 is built from 14 residues. Germline V CDR1 and CDR2: SGHTA, FQGNSA. V was pared by 9 bases and J by 3 bases, with 15 bases between. CDR3 DNA: TGTGCCAGTCTTCCCGGGCAGATCTACAATGAGCAGTTCTTC. This codes for CASLPGQIYNEQFF.

The rearrangement links TRBV11-1 to TRBJ2-6; 8 nucleotides align to TRBD1. The CDR3 contains 18 residues. Losses at the gene ends were 5 bases for V and 2 bases for J; bases not matched to a gene: 11. CDR1 is SGHAT, CDR2 FQDESV, per germline (reference sequence). The CDR3 sequence is CASSPSGRGRAGANVLTF. In DNA, the CDR3 is TGTGCCAGCAGCCCAAGCGGCAGGGGGCGCGCTGGGGCCAACGTCCTGACTTTC.

The V and J genes are TRBV5-6 and TRBJ1-2; no firm D call. V was clipped by 3 bases and J by 5 bases, with 5 bases between them. CDR1 SGHDT and CDR2 YYEEEE come from the germline V gene. The CDR3 runs to 11 residues. CDR3 protein: CASSSIYGYTF. As DNA, the CDR3 is TGTGCCAGCAGCTCAATATATGGCTACACCTTC.

This clonotype showed up many times. This chain uses TRBV5-1 with TRBJ2-7; the D gene is possibly TRBD1 (5 bases). CDR3 length: 12 residues. Germline V lookup: CDR1 SGHRS, CDR2 YFSETQ. Trimming pared 4 bases from V and 7 bases from J, leaving 12 bases between. The CDR3, as DNA: TGCGCCAGCAGCGACACCAGGGCGGAGCAGTACTTC. Residues: CASSDTRAEQYF.

This clonotype occurred many times. J is TRBJ1-6 and V is TRBV12-3 or TRBV12-4; D remains unclear. Between the trimmed V and J ends, which lost 6 bases and 7 bases, there was a span of 7 bases. This CDR3 spans 12 amino acids. The CDR3 coding sequence is TGTGCCAGCAGGGTGGGGAATTCACCCCTCCACTTT. Translation: CASRVGNSPLHF.

The chain links TRBV19 to TRBJ1-4, with D hard to call. This CDR3 is built from 15 residues. The V gene's germline CDR1 is LNHDA and CDR2 SQIVND (reference sequence). V was shortened by 6 bases and J by 5 bases, with 16 bases between the two germline ends. CDR3 nucleotide sequence: TGTGCCAGTAGGTCAGGAAGCTCGGGCAATGAAAAACTGTTTTTT. Translating it yields CASRSGSSGNEKLFF. The full variable domain, its missing parts supplied by reference TRBV19 and TRBJ1-4, is DGGITQSPKYLFRKEGQNVTLSCEQNLNHDAMYWYRQDPGQGLRLIYYSQIVNDFQKGDIAEGYSVSREKKESFPLTVTSAQKNPTAFYLCASRSGSSGNEKLFFGSGTQLSVL.

The rearrangement links TRBV11-2 to TRBJ2-5, with D perhaps TRBD1 or TRBD2 (5 bases each). Germline V gene data show CDR1 as SGHAT and CDR2 as FQNNGV. V lost 4 bases and J lost 6, with 15 bases in between. The CDR3 spans 14 residues. CDR3 bases: TGTGCCAGCAGCTCTAGTGGGCCGGGACAGACCCAGTACTTC. This gives the protein CASSSSGPGQTQYF.

This clonotype was recorded many times. The chain couples TRBV6-5 to TRBJ2-7; TRBD2 is a possible D gene (6 bases). This CDR3 comprises 13 residues. Germline-derived CDR1 and CDR2 are MNHEY and SVGAGI. The V and J ends lost 8 bases and 1 base respectively, with 12 bases between them. CDR3 region: CASHRGYSYEQYF. For the CDR3, the DNA is TGTGCCAGCCACCGGGGGTATTCCTACGAGCAGTACTTC.

The table lists this clonotype with a few counts. J is TRBJ1-2 and V is TRBV7-2; D remains ambiguous. This CDR3 is 14 amino acids long. The germline V gene encodes CDR1 SGHTA and CDR2 FQGNSA. With 5 bases removed from V and 3 bases from J, the gap between germline ends came to 13 bases. The CDR3 coding sequence is TGTGCCAGCAGCAACCCGGGGATCGACTATGGCTACACCTTC. Its translation is CASSNPGIDYGYTF.

The sample holds a few counts of this clonotype. The rearrangement links TRBV29-1 to TRBJ2-7; D uncertain. CDR1 SQVTM and CDR2 ANQGSEA come from the germline V gene. The V and J ends lost 4 bases and 0 bases respectively, with 7 bases between them. The CDR3 has 12 residues. CDR3 residues: CSVGNPSYEQYF. CDR3 DNA sequence: TGCAGCGTTGGGAACCCCTCCTACGAGCAGTACTTC.

The sample holds many counts of this clonotype. The CDR3 DNA follows: TGCGCCAGCAGCTCTACGATGGACAGCCATGGCTACACCTTC. It is translated as CASSSTMDSHGYTF. The V gene is TRBV5-1, the J gene TRBJ1-2; a possible D gene is TRBD1 (6 bases). Germline CDR1 reads SGHRS; CDR2 reads YFSETQ. V gave up 3 bases and J gave up 6 bases, with 15 bases separating them. This CDR3 has 14 amino acids.

This clonotype was seen many times. This chain uses TRBV4-2 with TRBJ2-6, with a possible D match to TRBD2 (6 bases). V was trimmed by 4 bases and J by 2 bases, leaving 15 bases between them. Per the germline V gene, CDR1 is LGHNA and CDR2 is YNFKEQ. The CDR3 spans 17 residues. Here the CDR3 DNA reads TGTGCCAGCAGCCTGACCTCGGGAGAAGCTGGGGCCAACGTCCTGACTTTC. It encodes CASSLTSGEAGANVLTF.

This clonotype was counted a few times. This sequence joins TRBV20-1 and TRBJ1-6; 9 bases agree with TRBD1. V trimming: 0 bases; J trimming: 9 bases; junction bases outside the gene matches: 9. This CDR3 is built from 16 residues. The germline CDR1 and CDR2 sequences are DFQATT and SNEGSKA (reference sequence). The CDR3 region has the DNA TGCAGTGCTAGAGAAACCGGGACAGGGTTTCGTTCACCCCTCCACTTT. Encoded protein: CSARETGTGFRSPLHF.

The V call is TRBV10-3, the J call TRBJ2-7, with D perhaps matching TRBD2 (6 bases). CDR3 size: 14 residues. Trimming removed 7 bases from V and 3 bases from J, with 16 bases in between. From germline, CDR1 is ENHRY and CDR2 SYGVKD. CDR3 loop: CAITGSGLVYEQYF. The DNA for the CDR3 is TGTGCCATCACCGGATCGGGACTCGTCTACGAGCAGTACTTC.

The chain has TRBV5-6 and TRBJ2-7; D might be TRBD1 (5 bases). Per germline, CDR1 SGHDT and CDR2 YYEEEE. The CDR3 totals 14 residues. V was shortened by 1 base and J by 6 bases, with 14 bases between the two germline ends. The CDR3 nucleotides are TGTGCCAGCAGCTTGCGCGGCAGGGCAAGCGAGCAGTACTTC. Translating it yields CASSLRGRASEQYF.